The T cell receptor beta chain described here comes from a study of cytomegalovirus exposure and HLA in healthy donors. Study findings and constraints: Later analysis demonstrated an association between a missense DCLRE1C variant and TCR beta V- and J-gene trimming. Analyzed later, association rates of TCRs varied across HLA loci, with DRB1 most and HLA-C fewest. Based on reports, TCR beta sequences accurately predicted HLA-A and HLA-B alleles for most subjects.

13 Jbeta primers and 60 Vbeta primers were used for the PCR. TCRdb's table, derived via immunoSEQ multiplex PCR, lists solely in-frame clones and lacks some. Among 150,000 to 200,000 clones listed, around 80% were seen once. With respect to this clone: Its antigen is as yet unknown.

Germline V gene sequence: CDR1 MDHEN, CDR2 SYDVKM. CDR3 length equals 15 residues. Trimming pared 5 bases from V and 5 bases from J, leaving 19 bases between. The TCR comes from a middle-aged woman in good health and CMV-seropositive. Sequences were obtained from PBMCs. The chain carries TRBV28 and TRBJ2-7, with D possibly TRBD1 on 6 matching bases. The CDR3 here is CASSPPDNRVHEQYF. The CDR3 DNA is TGTGCCAGCAGTCCACCCGATAACAGGGTCCACGAGCAGTACTTC.